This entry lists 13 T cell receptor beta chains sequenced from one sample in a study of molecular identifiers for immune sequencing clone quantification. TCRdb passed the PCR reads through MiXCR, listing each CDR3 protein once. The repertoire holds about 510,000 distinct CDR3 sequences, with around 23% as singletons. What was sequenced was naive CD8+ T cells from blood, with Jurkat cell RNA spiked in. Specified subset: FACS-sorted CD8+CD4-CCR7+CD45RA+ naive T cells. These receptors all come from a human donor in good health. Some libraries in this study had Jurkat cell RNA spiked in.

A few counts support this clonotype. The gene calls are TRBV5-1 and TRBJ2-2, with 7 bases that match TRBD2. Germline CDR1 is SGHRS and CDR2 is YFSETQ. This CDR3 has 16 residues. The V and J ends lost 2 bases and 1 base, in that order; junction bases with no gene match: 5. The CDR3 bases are TGCGCCAGCAGCTTTACTCTAGCGGAGAACACCGGGGAGCTGTTTTTT. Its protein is CASSFTLAENTGELFF.

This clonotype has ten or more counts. The CDR3 sequence is CASSYSNQETQYF. CDR3 nucleotide sequence: TGTGCCAGCAGTTACTCGAACCAAGAGACCCAGTACTTC. V is TRBV6-5 and J is TRBJ2-5, with D unresolved. V was shortened by 0 bases and J by 0 bases, with 2 bases between the two germline ends. The V gene's germline CDR1 is MNHEY and CDR2 SVGAGI. The CDR3 loop spans 13 amino acids.

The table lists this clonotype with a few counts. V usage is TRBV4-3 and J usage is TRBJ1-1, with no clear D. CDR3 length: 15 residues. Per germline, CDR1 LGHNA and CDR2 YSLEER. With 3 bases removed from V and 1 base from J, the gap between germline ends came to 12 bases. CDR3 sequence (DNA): TGCGCCAGCAGCCAGTACCGGGCCAAGAACACTGAAGCTTTCTTT. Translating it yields CASSQYRAKNTEAFF.

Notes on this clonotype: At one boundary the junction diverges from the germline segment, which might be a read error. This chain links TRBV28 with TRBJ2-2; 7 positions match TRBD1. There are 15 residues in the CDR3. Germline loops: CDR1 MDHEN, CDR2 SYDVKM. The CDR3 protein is CAGRNDRAGTGELFF. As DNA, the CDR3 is TGTGCCGGCAGGAACGACAGGGCGGGCACCGGGGAGCTGTTTTTT.

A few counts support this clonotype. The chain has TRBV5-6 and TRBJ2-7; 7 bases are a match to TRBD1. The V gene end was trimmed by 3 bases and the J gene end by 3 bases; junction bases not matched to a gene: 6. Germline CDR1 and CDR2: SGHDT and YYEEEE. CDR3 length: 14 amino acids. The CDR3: CASSSTGQYYEQYF. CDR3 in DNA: TGTGCCAGCAGCTCAACGGGACAGTACTACGAGCAGTACTTC.

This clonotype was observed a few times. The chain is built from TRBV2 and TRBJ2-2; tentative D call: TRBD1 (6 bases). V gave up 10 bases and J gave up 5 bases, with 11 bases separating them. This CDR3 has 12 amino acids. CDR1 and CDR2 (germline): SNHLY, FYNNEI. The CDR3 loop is CANTGLTGELFF. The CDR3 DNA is TGTGCCAATACAGGGTTAACCGGGGAGCTGTTTTTT.

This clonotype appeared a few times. In DNA form, the CDR3 reads TGTGCCAGCAGCCCCCGCGGCGGGGACTCCTACAATGAGCAGTTCTTC. It specifies CASSPRGGDSYNEQFF. The chain has TRBV7-6 and TRBJ2-1, with a tentative D call TRBD2 (6 bases). Trimming took off 5 bases at V and 0 bases at J, with 14 bases between the two ends. The CDR3 length is 16 residues. Germline lookup yields CDR1 SGHVS and CDR2 FNYEAQ.

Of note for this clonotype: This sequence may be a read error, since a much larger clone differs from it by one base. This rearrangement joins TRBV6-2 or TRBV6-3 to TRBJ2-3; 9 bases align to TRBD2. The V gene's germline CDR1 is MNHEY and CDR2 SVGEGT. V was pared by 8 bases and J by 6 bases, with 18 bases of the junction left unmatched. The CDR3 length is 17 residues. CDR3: CASGPGGLAGTVDTQYF. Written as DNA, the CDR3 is TGTGCCAGCGGTCCCGGGGGTCTAGCGGGGACCGTGGATACGCAGTATTTT.

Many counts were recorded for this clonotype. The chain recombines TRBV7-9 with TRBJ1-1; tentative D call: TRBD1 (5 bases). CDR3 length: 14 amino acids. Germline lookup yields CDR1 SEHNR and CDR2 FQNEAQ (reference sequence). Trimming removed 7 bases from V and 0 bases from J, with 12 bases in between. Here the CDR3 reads CASTLTEMNTEAFF. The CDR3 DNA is TGTGCCAGCACCTTGACAGAAATGAACACTGAAGCTTTCTTT.

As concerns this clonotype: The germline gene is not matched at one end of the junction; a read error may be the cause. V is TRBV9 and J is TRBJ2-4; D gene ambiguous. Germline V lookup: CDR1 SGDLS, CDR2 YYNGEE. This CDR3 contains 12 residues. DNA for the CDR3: TGTGCCCGCAGTGGGGCCAAAAACATTCAGTACTTC. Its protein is CARSGAKNIQYF.

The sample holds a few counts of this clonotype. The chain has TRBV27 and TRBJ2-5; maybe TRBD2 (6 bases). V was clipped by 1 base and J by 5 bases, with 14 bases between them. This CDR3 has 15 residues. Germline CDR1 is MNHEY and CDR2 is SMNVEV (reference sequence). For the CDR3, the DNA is TGTGCCAGCAGTTTATACGGGAGTAGGATGGAGACCCAGTACTTC. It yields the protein CASSLYGSRMETQYF.

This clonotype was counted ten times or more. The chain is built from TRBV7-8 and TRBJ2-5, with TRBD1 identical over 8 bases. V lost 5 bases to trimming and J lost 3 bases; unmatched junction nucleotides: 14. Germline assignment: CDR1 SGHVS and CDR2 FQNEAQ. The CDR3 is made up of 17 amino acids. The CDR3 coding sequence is TGTGCCAGCAGCGCGCGCCTTGGGACAGGCCCCGAAGAGACCCAGTACTTC. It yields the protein CASSARLGTGPEETQYF.

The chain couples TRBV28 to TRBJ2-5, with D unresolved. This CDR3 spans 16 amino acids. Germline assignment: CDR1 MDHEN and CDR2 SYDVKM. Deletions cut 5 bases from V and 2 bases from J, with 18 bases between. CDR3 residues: CASSPGPHKVQETQYF. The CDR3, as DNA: TGTGCCAGCAGTCCCGGGCCTCATAAAGTTCAAGAGACCCAGTACTTC.